The next 32 T cell receptor beta chains were all read from a single sample in a study of OX40 agonist ivuxolimab in advanced cancers. To prepare the library, the immunoSEQ multiplex PCR assay was applied. This is the immuneACCESS table as TCRdb keeps it, with only in-frame sequences that have V and J called. A part of the clones is gone; compared with another copy, unresolved V genes explain less than half, and the rest is unexplained. In all, the sample holds about 18,000 clones, and approximately 83% of those were seen once. Roughly 44% of the sample lies in the top ten. Sequencing used CD4+ or CD8+ T cells sorted from blood, obtained in a trial of the OX40 agonist ivuxolimab. The receptor set was obtained from an adult with an advanced solid tumor such as melanoma, head and neck, liver or kidney cancer.

The V gene is TRBV9, the J gene TRBJ2-1, with 10 bases that match TRBD2. The junction had 4 bases not matched to a gene; V was cut back by 3 bases and J by 4 bases. CDR3 length equals 15 residues. Per germline, CDR1 SGDLS and CDR2 YYNGEE. In DNA, the CDR3 is TGTGCCAGCAGCGCAGCGGGGGGGACTTACAATGAGCAGTTCTTC. It is translated as CASSAAGGTYNEQFF.

This chain uses TRBV7-3 with TRBJ1-2; weak D call: TRBD1 (6 bases). This CDR3 is 14 amino acids long. CDR1 and CDR2 (germline): SGHTA, FQGTGA. Trimming removed 0 bases at V and 7 bases at J, with 12 bases between. The CDR3 nucleotides are TGTGCCAGCAGCTTAACACAGGGCCAAACTGGCTACACCTTC. Translated, it gives CASSLTQGQTGYTF.

This chain uses TRBV6-5 with TRBJ1-2, with no clear D. Trimming removed 10 bases from V and 11 bases from J, with 17 bases in between. The length of the CDR3 is 11 residues. Per the germline V gene, CDR1 is MNHEY and CDR2 is SVGAGI. The chain's CDR3 is CATKAGGWYTF. CDR3 DNA: TGTGCCACCAAGGCAGGAGGGTGGTACACCTTC.

This clone showed up just a few times. The CDR3 region is CASTSDRLSNQPQHF. CDR3 DNA sequence: TGTGCCAGTACCTCGGACAGGCTTAGCAATCAGCCCCAGCATTTT. This sequence joins TRBV19 and TRBJ1-5; 7 bases agree with TRBD1. The CDR3 has 15 amino acids. Trimming removed 7 bases from V and 0 bases from J; junction bases left unmatched: 6. Germline V gives CDR1 LNHDA, CDR2 SQIVND (reference sequence).

The gene calls are TRBV7-2 and TRBJ2-7; D gene ambiguous. CDR1 is SGHTA, CDR2 FQGNSA, per germline. The CDR3 length is 13 residues. V lost 0 bases, J lost 2 bases, and 5 bases lay in between. CDR3 amino acids: CASSLANPYEQYF. The CDR3 DNA is TGTGCCAGCAGCTTAGCGAATCCCTACGAGCAGTACTTC.

CDR3 DNA: TGCGCCAGCAGCTTGCGCGGGGACCCCTACGAGCAGTACTTC. Its translation: CASSLRGDPYEQYF. The rearrangement joins TRBV5-1 to TRBJ2-7, with D tentatively TRBD2 (6 bases). V was clipped by 1 base and J by 2 bases, with 10 bases between them. This CDR3 comprises 14 residues. The germline CDR1 and CDR2 sequences are SGHRS and YFSETQ.

The V gene is TRBV27, the J gene TRBJ2-7, with D perhaps matching TRBD1 (5 bases). Trimming stripped 2 bases from V and 2 bases from J, with 7 bases between. The CDR3 has 13 amino acids. Per germline, CDR1 MNHEY and CDR2 SMNVEV (reference sequence). CDR3: CASSLLGAYEQYF. The CDR3 DNA follows: TGTGCCAGCAGTTTACTAGGGGCCTACGAGCAGTACTTC.

V is TRBV7-9 and J is TRBJ1-1; 7 nucleotides agree with TRBD1. Germline CDR1 and CDR2: SEHNR and FQNEAQ (reference sequence). The CDR3 is 14 amino acids. Unmatched junction bases numbered 8, after V lost 4 bases and J lost 6 bases. The CDR3: CASSSTGQPSEAFF. The CDR3 DNA reads as TGTGCCAGCAGCTCAACGGGACAGCCTTCTGAAGCTTTCTTT.

The gene calls are TRBV6-5 and TRBJ2-7, with TRBD1 matching over 9 bases. Trimming at V came to 7 bases and at J to 2 bases, leaving 6 bases not matched to a gene. CDR1 and CDR2 from the germline V gene are MNHEY and SVGAGI. CDR3 length: 14 residues. CDR3 in amino acids: CASNPGQGPYEQYF. The CDR3 DNA reads as TGTGCCAGCAATCCGGGACAGGGCCCCTACGAGCAGTACTTC.

The V call is TRBV6-6, the J call TRBJ1-1, with unresolved D. This CDR3 region has 12 residues. Trimming removed 5 bases at V and 5 bases at J, with 9 bases between. Germline CDR1 MNHNY, CDR2 SVGAGI (reference sequence). The CDR3 bases are TGTGCCAGCAGTCTGACCGGAACTGAAGCTTTCTTT. Protein product: CASSLTGTEAFF.

The gene calls are TRBV6-6 and TRBJ2-5; possible D gene TRBD1, 5 bases. The J call may be wrong; the DNA end is better matched by TRBJ2-7. CDR1 is MNHNY and CDR2 is SVGAGI in the germline V gene (reference sequence). The CDR3 extends over 12 amino acids. CDR3 loop: CASSQGYYEQYF. The CDR3 DNA reads TGTGCCAGCAGTCAGGGTTACTACGAGCAGTACTTC.

By sample share, this clone is medium-sized. The chain joins TRBV30 to TRBJ2-3, with D possibly matching TRBD1 (6 bases). V dropped 6 bases and J dropped 2 bases, with 9 bases sitting between them. CDR3 size: 12 residues. Germline CDR1 GTSNPN, CDR2 SVGIG (reference sequence). DNA for the CDR3: TGTGCCTGCAGGGGAAACACAGATACGCAGTATTTT. This translates into CACRGNTDTQYF.

The CDR3 bases are TGCGCCAGCAAAAGGGGTAGCAATCAGCCCCAGCATTTT. Translation gives CASKRGSNQPQHF. The V and J genes are TRBV5-1 and TRBJ1-5; TRBD1 might be the D (5 bases). This CDR3 comprises 13 residues. V lost 6 bases, J lost 0 bases, and 7 bases lay in between. Germline V lookup: CDR1 SGHRS, CDR2 YFSETQ.

This chain uses TRBV7-2 with TRBJ1-5; D not certain. CDR1 SGHTA and CDR2 FQGNSA come from the germline V gene. Between the trimmed V and J ends, which lost 0 bases and 0 bases, there was a span of 6 bases. The CDR3 has 15 residues. The CDR3 region has the DNA TGTGCCAGCAGCTTAGCAGGGAGTAGCAATCAGCCCCAGCATTTT. Protein sequence: CASSLAGSSNQPQHF.

This clone was seen more than once but under ten times. J is TRBJ2-1 and V is TRBV28; D call uncertain. The V gene lost 2 bases and the J gene lost 7 bases, with 6 bases spanning the gap. The length of the CDR3 is 12 residues. Per germline, CDR1 MDHEN and CDR2 SYDVKM. The CDR3 reads CASSLGRNEQFF. As DNA, the CDR3 is TGTGCCAGCAGTTTAGGCAGGAATGAGCAGTTCTTC.

The V call is TRBV10-2, the J call TRBJ1-5; D may be TRBD1 (5 bases). The V end lost 0 bases, the J end lost 7 bases, and 19 bases lay between the germline ends. The germline V gene encodes CDR1 WSHSY and CDR2 SAAADI. The CDR3 loop spans 17 amino acids. As DNA, the CDR3 is TGCGCCAGCAGTGAGTCCGCGTATCCGGGGCAAGGACAGCCCCAGCATTTT. Translated, it gives CASSESAYPGQGQPQHF.

This chain links TRBV9 with TRBJ1-2, with D possibly matching TRBD1 (5 bases). CDR1 and CDR2 (germline): SGDLS, YYNGEE. V was cut by 3 bases and J by 10 bases, with 19 bases left in between. This CDR3 has 14 amino acids. The CDR3, as DNA: TGTGCCAGCAGCGGGTTTGTTGGGGGGGATGACTACACCTTC. Its protein is CASSGFVGGDDYTF.

This chain links TRBV11-2 with TRBJ2-3, with 8 bases identical to TRBD2. This CDR3 region has 16 residues. The germline gives CDR1 SGHAT, CDR2 FQNNGV. The V gene end was trimmed by 5 bases and the J gene end by 2 bases; junction bases not matched to a gene: 9. The CDR3 DNA follows: TGTGCCAGCAGCCCGGGACTAGGGGGGATCACAGATACGCAGTATTTT. It yields the protein CASSPGLGGITDTQYF.

The CDR3 sequence: CASSYRGGNEQFF. The CDR3 DNA follows: TGTGCCAGCAGTTACAGGGGTGGGAATGAGCAGTTCTTC. The chain carries TRBV27 and TRBJ2-1, with 7 positions matching TRBD1. Unmatched junction bases numbered 4, after V lost 4 bases and J lost 7 bases. CDR3 length: 13 residues. CDR1 is MNHEY and CDR2 is SMNVEV in the germline V gene (reference sequence).

V is TRBV10-2 and J is TRBJ2-7; 10 bases match TRBD1. The germline V gene encodes CDR1 WSHSY and CDR2 SAAADI. There are 15 residues in the CDR3. Losses at the gene ends were 0 bases for V and 3 bases for J; bases not matched to a gene: 2. CDR3 DNA sequence: TGCGCCAGCAGTGAGTCAGGGACAGGGGTCTACGAGCAGTACTTC. This gives the protein CASSESGTGVYEQYF.

This chain connects TRBV10-3 to TRBJ2-7; 12 nucleotides agree with TRBD1. The germline gives CDR1 ENHRY, CDR2 SYGVKD. The V and J ends lost 6 bases and 5 bases, in that order; junction bases with no gene match: 11. This CDR3 contains 16 residues. CDR3 in amino acids: CAIRGMGQGAEDEQYF. In nucleotides, the CDR3 is TGTGCCATCAGAGGAATGGGACAGGGGGCTGAGGACGAGCAGTACTTC.

The chain couples TRBV19 to TRBJ2-3, with D unresolved. V lost 1 base to trimming and J lost 0 bases, with 11 bases between them. Germline V CDR1 and CDR2: LNHDA, SQIVND (reference sequence). This CDR3 has 16 residues. The CDR3 DNA is TGTGCCAGTAGTATAGTTGGAGTGGAAAGCACAGATACGCAGTATTTT. It yields the protein CASSIVGVESTDTQYF. The complete variable domain, with remaining parts taken from reference TRBV19 and TRBJ2-3, reads DGGITQSPKYLFRKEGQNVTLSCEQNLNHDAMYWYRQDPGQGLRLIYYSQIVNDFQKGDIAEGYSVSREKKESFPLTVTSAQKNPTAFYLCASSIVGVESTDTQYFGPGTRLTVL.

The J gene is TRBJ1-2, the V gene TRBV4-1; no clear D gene. The CDR3 contains 14 residues. From germline, CDR1 is MGHRA and CDR2 YSYEKL. Trimming pared 0 bases from V and 7 bases from J, leaving 12 bases between. CDR3: CASSQETRGTGYTF. CDR3 in DNA: TGCGCCAGCAGCCAAGAGACCCGAGGCACTGGCTACACCTTC.

This clone has more than one count but fewer than ten. The rearrangement uses TRBV5-6 and TRBJ1-6; 8 positions match TRBD1. The V gene end was trimmed by 4 bases and the J gene end by 3 bases; junction bases not matched to a gene: 3. CDR3 size: 15 residues. The germline CDR1 and CDR2 sequences are SGHDT and YYEEEE. Written as DNA, the CDR3 is TGTGCCAGCAGCGCCGACAGGGGCTATAATTCACCCCTCCACTTT. Translated, it gives CASSADRGYNSPLHF.

The V gene is TRBV9, the J gene TRBJ2-5, with D perhaps matching TRBD1 or TRBD2 (5 bases each). The germline V gene has CDR1 SGDLS and CDR2 YYNGEE. The CDR3 is made up of 16 amino acids. The V gene lost 4 bases and the J gene lost 1 base, with 17 bases spanning the gap. The chain's CDR3 is CASSPLGTTIQETQYF. The CDR3 DNA is TGTGCCAGCAGCCCCCTCGGGACGACGATCCAAGAGACCCAGTACTTC.

The genes are TRBV30 and TRBJ2-2; D unresolved. Deletions cut 2 bases from V and 4 bases from J, with 5 bases between. This CDR3 has 12 residues. The V gene's germline CDR1 is GTSNPN and CDR2 SVGIG (reference sequence). In nucleotides, the CDR3 is TGTGCCTGGAGTCGGGCCACCGGGGAGCTGTTTTTT. The encoded protein is CAWSRATGELFF. The variable domain in full, with the rest retrieved from reference TRBV30 and TRBJ2-2, is SQTIHQWPATLVQPVGSPLSLECTVEGTSNPNLYWYRQAAGRGLQLLFYSVGIGQISSEVPQNLSASRPQDRQFILSSKKLLLSDSGFYLCAWSRATGELFFGEGSRLTVL.

The chain uses TRBV9 and TRBJ1-5; D might be TRBD1 (6 bases). The V end lost 4 bases, the J end lost 5 bases, and 16 bases lay between the germline ends. Germline V gene sequence: CDR1 SGDLS, CDR2 YYNGEE. The CDR3 sequence is 15 residues long. In nucleotides, the CDR3 is TGTGCCAGCAGCCCTGGGGGGGGCAGCGATCAGCCCCAGCATTTT. Protein product: CASSPGGGSDQPQHF.

This clone was counted between two and nine times. The V call is TRBV6-6, the J call TRBJ2-1; unclear D gene. This CDR3 has 12 amino acids. Trimming removed 0 bases from V and 8 bases from J, with 5 bases in between. Germline V CDR1 and CDR2: MNHNY, SVGAGI (reference sequence). The DNA for the CDR3 is TGTGCCAGCAGTTACTCCCGGCATGAGCAGTTCTTC. Protein sequence: CASSYSRHEQFF.

The chain employs TRBV9 and TRBJ2-6, with D unclear. From germline, CDR1 is SGDLS and CDR2 YYNGEE. There are 14 residues in the CDR3. With 4 bases removed from V and 2 bases from J, the gap between germline ends came to 7 bases. The CDR3 spells CASSPYPGANVLTF. The CDR3 DNA is TGTGCCAGCAGCCCCTACCCTGGGGCCAACGTCCTGACTTTC. Drawing the rest from reference TRBV9 and TRBJ2-6, the complete variable domain is DSGVTQTPKHLITATGQRVTLRCSPRSGDLSVYWYQQSLDQGLQFLIQYYNGEERAKGNILERFSAQQFPDLHSELNLSSLELGDSALYFCASSPYPGANVLTFGAGSRLTVL.

The V and J genes are TRBV7-2 and TRBJ2-3; TRBD2 aligns across 7 bases. After removal of 6 bases from V and 0 bases from J, the junction contained 3 bases not matched to a gene. Germline lookup yields CDR1 SGHTA and CDR2 FQGNSA. The CDR3 sequence is 14 residues long. As DNA, the CDR3 is TGTGCCAGCAGTCTAGCGGCTAGCACAGATACGCAGTATTTT. Protein sequence: CASSLAASTDTQYF.

This clone was seen just once. The J gene is TRBJ2-1, the V gene TRBV11-2; D not resolved. The CDR3 contains 11 residues. Trimming removed 2 bases from V and 8 bases from J, with 4 bases in between. CDR1 is SGHAT, CDR2 FQNNGV, per germline. Here the CDR3 reads CASSLIDEQFF. CDR3 bases: TGTGCCAGCAGCTTAATCGATGAGCAGTTCTTC.

This chain uses TRBV9 with TRBJ2-5; 9 bases match TRBD1. The CDR3 length is 15 residues. V lost 3 bases and J lost 5; bases outside the gene matches: 8. The germline gives CDR1 SGDLS, CDR2 YYNGEE. The CDR3 DNA reads TGTGCCAGCAGCGCGAGCGGAGGGACAGGGGAGACCCAGTACTTC. Protein sequence: CASSASGGTGETQYF.